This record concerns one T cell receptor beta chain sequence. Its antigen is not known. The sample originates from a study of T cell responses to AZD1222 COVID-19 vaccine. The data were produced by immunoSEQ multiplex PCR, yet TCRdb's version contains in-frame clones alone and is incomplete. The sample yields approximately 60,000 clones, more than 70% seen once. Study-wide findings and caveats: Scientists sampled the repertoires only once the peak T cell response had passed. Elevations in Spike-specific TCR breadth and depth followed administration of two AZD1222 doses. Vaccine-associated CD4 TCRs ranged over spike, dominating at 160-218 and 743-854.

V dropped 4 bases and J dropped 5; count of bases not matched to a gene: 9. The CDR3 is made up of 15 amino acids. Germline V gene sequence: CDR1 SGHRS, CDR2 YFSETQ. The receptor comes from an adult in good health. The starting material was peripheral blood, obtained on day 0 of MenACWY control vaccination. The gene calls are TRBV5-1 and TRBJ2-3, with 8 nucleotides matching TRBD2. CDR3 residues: CASSLTSVNGDTQYF. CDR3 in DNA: TGCGCCAGCAGCCTGACTAGCGTGAATGGAGATACGCAGTATTTT.